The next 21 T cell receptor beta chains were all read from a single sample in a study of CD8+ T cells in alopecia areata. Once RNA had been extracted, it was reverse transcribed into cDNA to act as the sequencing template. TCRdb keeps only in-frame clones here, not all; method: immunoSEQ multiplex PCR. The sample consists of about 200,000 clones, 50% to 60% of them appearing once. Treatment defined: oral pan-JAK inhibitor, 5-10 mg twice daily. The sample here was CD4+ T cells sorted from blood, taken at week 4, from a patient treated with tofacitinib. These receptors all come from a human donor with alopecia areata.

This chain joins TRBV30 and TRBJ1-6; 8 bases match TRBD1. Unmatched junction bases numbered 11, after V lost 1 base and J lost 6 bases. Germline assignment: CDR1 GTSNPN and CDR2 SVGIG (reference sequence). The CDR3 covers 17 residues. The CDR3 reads CAWSENRGVSRNSPLHF. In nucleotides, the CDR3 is TGTGCCTGGAGTGAAAACAGGGGGGTTTCACGTAATTCACCCCTCCACTTT. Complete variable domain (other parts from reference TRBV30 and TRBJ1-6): SQTIHQWPATLVQPVGSPLSLECTVEGTSNPNLYWYRQAAGRGLQLLFYSVGIGQISSEVPQNLSASRPQDRQFILSSKKLLLSDSGFYLCAWSENRGVSRNSPLHFGNGTRLTVT.

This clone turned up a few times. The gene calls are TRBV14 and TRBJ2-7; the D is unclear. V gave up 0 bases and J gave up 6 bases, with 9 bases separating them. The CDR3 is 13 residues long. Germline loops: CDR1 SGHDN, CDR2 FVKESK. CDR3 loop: CASSQERVGEQYF. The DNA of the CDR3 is TGTGCCAGCAGCCAAGAAAGGGTCGGCGAGCAGTACTTC.

The CDR3 is CAWSVTGGEAFF. CDR3 nucleotides: TGTGCCTGGAGTGTAACGGGCGGTGAAGCTTTCTTT. The chain has TRBV30 and TRBJ1-1; D gene ambiguous. This CDR3 is built from 12 residues. Germline values: CDR1 GTSNPN, CDR2 SVGIG (reference sequence). Between the trimmed V and J ends, which lost 0 bases and 7 bases, there was a span of 9 bases.

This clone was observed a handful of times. As DNA, the CDR3 is TGTGCCAGCAGCTCCCGCGGGACAGGGGGCGCGGTGAACACTGAAGCTTTCTTT. Its protein is CASSSRGTGGAVNTEAFF. The chain has TRBV7-3 and TRBJ1-1; 12 bases fit TRBD1. CDR1 is SGHTA and CDR2 is FQGTGA in the germline V gene. The V segment lost 4 bases and the J segment 0 bases; nucleotides outside the gene matches: 9. The CDR3 runs to 18 residues.

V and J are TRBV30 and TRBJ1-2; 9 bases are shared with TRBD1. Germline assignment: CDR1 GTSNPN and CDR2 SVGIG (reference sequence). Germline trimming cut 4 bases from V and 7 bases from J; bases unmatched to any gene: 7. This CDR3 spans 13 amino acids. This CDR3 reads CAWTRDRVSGYTF. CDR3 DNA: TGTGCCTGGACCCGGGACAGGGTGTCTGGCTACACCTTC.

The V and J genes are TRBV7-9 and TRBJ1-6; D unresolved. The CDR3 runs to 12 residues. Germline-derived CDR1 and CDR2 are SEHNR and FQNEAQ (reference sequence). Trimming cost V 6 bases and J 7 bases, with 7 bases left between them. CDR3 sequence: CASRLQNSPLHF. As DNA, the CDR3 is TGTGCCAGCAGACTTCAGAATTCACCCCTCCACTTT. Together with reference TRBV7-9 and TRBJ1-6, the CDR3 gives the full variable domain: DTGVSQNPRHKITKRGQNVTFRCDPISEHNRLYWYRQTLGQGPEFLTYFQNEAQLEKSRLLSDRFSAERPKGSFSTLEIQRTEQGDSAMYLCASRLQNSPLHFGNGTRLTVT.

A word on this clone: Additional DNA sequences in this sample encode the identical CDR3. The CDR3 spells CSVGGRANTEAFF. CDR3 bases: TGCAGCGTTGGGGGTCGGGCGAACACTGAAGCTTTCTTT. The J gene is TRBJ1-1, the V gene TRBV29-1, with D unresolved. The germline V and J ends were trimmed by 4 bases and 1 base, with 10 bases remaining between them. Germline loops: CDR1 SQVTM, CDR2 ANQGSEA. The CDR3 has 13 amino acids.

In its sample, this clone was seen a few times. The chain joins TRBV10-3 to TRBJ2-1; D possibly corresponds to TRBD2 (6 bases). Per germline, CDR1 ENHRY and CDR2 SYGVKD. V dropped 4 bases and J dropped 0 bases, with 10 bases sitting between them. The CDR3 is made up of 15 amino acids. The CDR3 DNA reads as TGTGCCATCAGTGTAGCGGTCAGCTCCTACAATGAGCAGTTCTTC. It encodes CAISVAVSSYNEQFF.

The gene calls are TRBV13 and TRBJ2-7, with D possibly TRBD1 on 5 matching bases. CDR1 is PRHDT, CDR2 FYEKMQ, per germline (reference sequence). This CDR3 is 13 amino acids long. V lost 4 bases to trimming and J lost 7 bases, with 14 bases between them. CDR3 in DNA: TGTGCCAGCAGCTCTCGGACCCCAGGGGAGCAGTACTTC. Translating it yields CASSSRTPGEQYF.

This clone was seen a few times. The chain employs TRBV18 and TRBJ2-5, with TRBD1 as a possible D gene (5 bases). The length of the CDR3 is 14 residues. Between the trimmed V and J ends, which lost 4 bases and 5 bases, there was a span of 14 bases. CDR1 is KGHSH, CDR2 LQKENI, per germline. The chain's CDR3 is CASSRSWGRETQYF. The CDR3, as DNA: TGTGCCAGCTCACGAAGCTGGGGCCGGGAGACCCAGTACTTC. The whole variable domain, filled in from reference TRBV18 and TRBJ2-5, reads NAGVMQNPRHLVRRRGQEARLRCSPMKGHSHVYWYRQLPEEGLKFMVYLQKENIIDESGMPKERFSAEFPKEGPSILRIQQVVRGDSAAYFCASSRSWGRETQYFGPGTRLLVL.

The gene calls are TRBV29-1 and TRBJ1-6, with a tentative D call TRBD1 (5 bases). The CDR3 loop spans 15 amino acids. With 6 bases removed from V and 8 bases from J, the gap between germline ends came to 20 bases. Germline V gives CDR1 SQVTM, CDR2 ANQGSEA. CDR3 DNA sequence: TGCAGCGTCCGTCCTGAACGGGGGTTTTATTCACCCCTCCACTTT. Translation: CSVRPERGFYSPLHF.

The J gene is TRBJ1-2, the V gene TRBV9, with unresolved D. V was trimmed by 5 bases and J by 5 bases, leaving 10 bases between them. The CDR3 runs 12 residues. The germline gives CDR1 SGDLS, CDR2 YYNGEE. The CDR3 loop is CASSPSAYGYTF. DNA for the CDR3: TGTGCCAGCAGTCCCAGCGCATATGGCTACACCTTC.

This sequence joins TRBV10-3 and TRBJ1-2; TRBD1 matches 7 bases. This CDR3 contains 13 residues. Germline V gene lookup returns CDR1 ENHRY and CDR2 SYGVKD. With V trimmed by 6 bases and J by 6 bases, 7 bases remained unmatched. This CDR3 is CAISQTGRDGYTF. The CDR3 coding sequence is TGTGCCATCAGCCAGACAGGGAGGGATGGCTACACCTTC.

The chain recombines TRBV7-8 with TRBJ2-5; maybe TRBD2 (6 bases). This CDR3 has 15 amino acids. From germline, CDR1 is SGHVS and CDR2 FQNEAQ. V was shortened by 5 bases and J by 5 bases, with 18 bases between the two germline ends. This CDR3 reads CASSNKRAPGETQYF. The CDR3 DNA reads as TGTGCCAGCAGCAATAAGCGGGCGCCGGGTGAGACCCAGTACTTC.

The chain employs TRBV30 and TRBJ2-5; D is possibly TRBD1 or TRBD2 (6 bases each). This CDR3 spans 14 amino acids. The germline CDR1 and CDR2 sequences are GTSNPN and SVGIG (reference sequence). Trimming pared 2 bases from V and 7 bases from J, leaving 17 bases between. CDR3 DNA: TGTGCCTGGAGTCTCAGGGGACTTTGGGGGACCCAGTACTTC. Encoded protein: CAWSLRGLWGTQYF.

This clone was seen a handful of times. The CDR3 nucleotides are TGCAGCGTTGAATCTGACAGGGCCTACGAGCAGTACTTC. This codes for CSVESDRAYEQYF. V gene TRBV29-1 combines with J gene TRBJ2-7; TRBD1 agrees at 7 bases. The J segment lost 2 bases and the V segment lost 2 bases, leaving 3 bases of the junction unmatched. CDR3 length: 13 amino acids. Germline loops: CDR1 SQVTM, CDR2 ANQGSEA.

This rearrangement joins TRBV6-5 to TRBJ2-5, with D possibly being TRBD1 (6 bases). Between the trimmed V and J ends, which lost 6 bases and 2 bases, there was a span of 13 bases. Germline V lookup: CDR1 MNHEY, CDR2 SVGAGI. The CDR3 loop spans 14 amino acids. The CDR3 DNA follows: TGTGCCAGCAGGAGTACCGGGACACAAGAGACCCAGTACTTC. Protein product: CASRSTGTQETQYF.

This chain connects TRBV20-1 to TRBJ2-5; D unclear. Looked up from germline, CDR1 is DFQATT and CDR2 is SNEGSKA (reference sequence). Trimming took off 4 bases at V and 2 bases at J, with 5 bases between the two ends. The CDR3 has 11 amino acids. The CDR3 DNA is TGCAGTGCTAAAGTACAAGAGACCCAGTACTTC. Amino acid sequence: CSAKVQETQYF.

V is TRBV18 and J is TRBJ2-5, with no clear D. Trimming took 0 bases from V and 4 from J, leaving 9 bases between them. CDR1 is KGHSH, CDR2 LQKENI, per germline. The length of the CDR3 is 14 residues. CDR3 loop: CASSPPGDGETQYF. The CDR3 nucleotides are TGTGCCAGCTCACCACCTGGGGATGGAGAGACCCAGTACTTC.

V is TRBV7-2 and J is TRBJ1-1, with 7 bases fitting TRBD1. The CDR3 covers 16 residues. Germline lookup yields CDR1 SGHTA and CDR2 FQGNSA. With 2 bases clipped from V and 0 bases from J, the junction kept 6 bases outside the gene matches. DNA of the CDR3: TGTGCCAGCAGCTTAACTCGAGACAGGGTGAACACTGAAGCTTTCTTT. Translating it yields CASSLTRDRVNTEAFF.

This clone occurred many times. CDR3 sequence reads: CASSFGQGGLYGYTF. DNA of the CDR3: TGTGCCAGCAGCTTCGGACAGGGAGGGTTATATGGCTACACCTTC. This chain uses TRBV7-8 with TRBJ1-2; 8 bases line up with TRBD1. The CDR3 runs to 15 residues. J was trimmed by 5 bases and V by 3 bases; bases with no gene match: 8. The germline V gene has CDR1 SGHVS and CDR2 FQNEAQ.